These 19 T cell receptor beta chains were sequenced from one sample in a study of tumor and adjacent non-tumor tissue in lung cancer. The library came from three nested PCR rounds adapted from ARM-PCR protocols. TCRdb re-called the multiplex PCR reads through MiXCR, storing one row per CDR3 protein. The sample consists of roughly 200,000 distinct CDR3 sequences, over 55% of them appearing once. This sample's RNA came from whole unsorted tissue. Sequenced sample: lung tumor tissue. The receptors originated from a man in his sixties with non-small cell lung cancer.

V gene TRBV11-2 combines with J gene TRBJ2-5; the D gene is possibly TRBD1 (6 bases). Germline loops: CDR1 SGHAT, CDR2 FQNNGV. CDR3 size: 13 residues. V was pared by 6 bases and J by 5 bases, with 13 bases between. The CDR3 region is CASRSAGEETQYF. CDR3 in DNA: TGTGCCAGCAGATCTGCAGGGGAGGAGACCCAGTACTTC.

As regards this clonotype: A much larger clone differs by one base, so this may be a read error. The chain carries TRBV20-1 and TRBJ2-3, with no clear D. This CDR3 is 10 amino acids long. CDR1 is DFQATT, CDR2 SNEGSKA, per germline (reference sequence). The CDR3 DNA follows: TGCAGTGCCCAGCTAGATACGAAGTATTTT. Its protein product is CSAQLDTKYF.

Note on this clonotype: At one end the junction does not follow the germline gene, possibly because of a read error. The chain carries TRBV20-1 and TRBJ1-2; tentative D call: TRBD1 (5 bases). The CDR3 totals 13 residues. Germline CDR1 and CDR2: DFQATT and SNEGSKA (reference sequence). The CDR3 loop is CNALIQGYYGYTF. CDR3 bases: TGTAATGCTCTCATCCAGGGATACTATGGCTACACCTTC.

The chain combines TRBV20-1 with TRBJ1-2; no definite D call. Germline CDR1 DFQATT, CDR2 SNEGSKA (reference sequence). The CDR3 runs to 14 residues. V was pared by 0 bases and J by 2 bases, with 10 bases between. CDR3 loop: CSARDGPFNYGYTF. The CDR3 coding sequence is TGCAGTGCTAGAGATGGGCCTTTCAACTATGGCTACACCTTC.

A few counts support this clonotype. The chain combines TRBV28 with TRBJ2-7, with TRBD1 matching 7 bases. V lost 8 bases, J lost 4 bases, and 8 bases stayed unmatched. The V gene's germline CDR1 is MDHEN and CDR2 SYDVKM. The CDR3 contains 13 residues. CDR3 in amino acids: CASEQPGGYEQYF. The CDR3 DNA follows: TGTGCCAGCGAGCAGCCAGGGGGTTACGAGCAGTACTTC.

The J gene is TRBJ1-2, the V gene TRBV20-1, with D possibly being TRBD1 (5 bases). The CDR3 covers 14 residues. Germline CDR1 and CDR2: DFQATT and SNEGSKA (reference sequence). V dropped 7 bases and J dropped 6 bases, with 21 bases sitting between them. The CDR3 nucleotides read TGCAGTGTTTCGGGGGTACATGGGGCGCATGGCTACACCTTC. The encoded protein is CSVSGVHGAHGYTF.

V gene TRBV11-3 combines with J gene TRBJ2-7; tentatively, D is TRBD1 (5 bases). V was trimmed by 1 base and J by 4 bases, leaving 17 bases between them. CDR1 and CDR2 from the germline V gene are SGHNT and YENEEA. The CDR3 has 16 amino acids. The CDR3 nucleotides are TGTGCCAGCAGCTTAGGTGCCAGGGAACTATCATACGAGCAGTACTTC. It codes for CASSLGARELSYEQYF.

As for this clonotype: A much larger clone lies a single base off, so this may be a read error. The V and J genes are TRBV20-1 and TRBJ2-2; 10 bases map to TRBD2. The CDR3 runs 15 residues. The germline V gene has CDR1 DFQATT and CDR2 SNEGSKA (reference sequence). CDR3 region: CSARDLAGDTGEMFF. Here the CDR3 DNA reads TGCAGTGCTAGAGACCTAGCGGGAGACACCGGGGAGATGTTTTTT.

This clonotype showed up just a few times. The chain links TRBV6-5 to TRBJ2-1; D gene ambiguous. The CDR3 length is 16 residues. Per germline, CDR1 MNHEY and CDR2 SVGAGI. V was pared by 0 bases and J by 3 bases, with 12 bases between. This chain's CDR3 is CASSYSSADGYNEQFF. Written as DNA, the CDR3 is TGTGCCAGCAGTTACTCTTCGGCGGACGGCTACAATGAGCAGTTCTTC.

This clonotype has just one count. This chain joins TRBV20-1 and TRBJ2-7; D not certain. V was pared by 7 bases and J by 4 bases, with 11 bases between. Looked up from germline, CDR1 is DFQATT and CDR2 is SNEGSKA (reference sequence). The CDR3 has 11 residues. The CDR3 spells CSVSDGYEQYF. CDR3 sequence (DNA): TGCAGTGTTAGTGATGGTTACGAGCAGTACTTC.

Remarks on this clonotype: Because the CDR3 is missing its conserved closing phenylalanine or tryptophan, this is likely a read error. The CDR3 region is CSASSSGGASDTQYI. CDR3 nucleotides: TGCAGTGCTAGTTCTAGCGGGGGGGCCTCAGATACGCAGTATATT. The chain combines TRBV20-1 with TRBJ2-3; 12 positions match TRBD2. From germline, CDR1 is DFQATT and CDR2 SNEGSKA (reference sequence). The CDR3 consists of 15 residues. V gave up 3 bases and J gave up 4 bases; unmatched junction bases: 5.

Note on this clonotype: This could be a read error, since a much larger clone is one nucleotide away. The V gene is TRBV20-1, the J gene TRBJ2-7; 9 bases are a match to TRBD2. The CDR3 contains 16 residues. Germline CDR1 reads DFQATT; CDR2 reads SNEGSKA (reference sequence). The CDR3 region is CRARDYKTSGSYEQYF. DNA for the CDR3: TGCAGAGCTAGAGATTATAAGACTAGCGGATCCTACGAGCAGTACTTC.

CDR3: CAGTANTGELFF. Written as DNA, the CDR3 is TGTGCCGGCACAGCCAACACCGGGGAGCTGTTTTTT. The chain links TRBV6-5 to TRBJ2-2; D is uncertain. CDR3 length equals 12 residues. V was shortened by 11 bases and J by 2 bases, with 9 bases between the two germline ends. Germline assignment: CDR1 MNHEY and CDR2 SVGAGI.

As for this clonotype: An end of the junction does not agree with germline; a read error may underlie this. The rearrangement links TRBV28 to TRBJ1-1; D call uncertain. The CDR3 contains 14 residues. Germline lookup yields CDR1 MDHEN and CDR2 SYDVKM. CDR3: CSSSLWLLNTEAFF. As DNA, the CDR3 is TGTTCCAGCAGTTTATGGCTCCTGAACACTGAAGCTTTCTTT.

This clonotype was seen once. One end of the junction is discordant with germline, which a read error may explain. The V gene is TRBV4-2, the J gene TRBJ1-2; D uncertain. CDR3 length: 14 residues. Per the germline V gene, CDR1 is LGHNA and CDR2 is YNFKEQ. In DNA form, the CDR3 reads TGTGCCAGCAGCCAAGAAGGGCTGAGTTATGGCTACATCTTC. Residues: CASSQEGLSYGYIF.

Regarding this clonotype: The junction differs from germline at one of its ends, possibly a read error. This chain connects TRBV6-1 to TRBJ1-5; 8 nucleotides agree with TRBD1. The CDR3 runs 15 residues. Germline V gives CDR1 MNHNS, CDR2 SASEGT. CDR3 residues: CPSTSDRVGNQPQHF. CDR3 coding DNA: TGTCCCAGCACTTCGGACAGGGTAGGTAATCAGCCCCAGCATTTT.

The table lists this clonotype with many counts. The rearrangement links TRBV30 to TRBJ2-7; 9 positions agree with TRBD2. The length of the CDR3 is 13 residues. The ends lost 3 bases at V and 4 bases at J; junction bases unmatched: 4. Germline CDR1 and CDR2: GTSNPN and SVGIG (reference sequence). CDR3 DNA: TGTGCCTGGAGGACTAGCGGAAGATACGAGCAGTACTTC. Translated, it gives CAWRTSGRYEQYF. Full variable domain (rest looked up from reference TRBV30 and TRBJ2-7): SQTIHQWPATLVQPVGSPLSLECTVEGTSNPNLYWYRQAAGRGLQLLFYSVGIGQISSEVPQNLSASRPQDRQFILSSKKLLLSDSGFYLCAWRTSGRYEQYFGPGTRLTVT.

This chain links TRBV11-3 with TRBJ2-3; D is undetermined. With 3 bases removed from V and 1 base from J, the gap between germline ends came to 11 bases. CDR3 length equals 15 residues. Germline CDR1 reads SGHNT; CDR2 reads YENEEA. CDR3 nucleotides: TGTGCCAGCAGCTTCATAACGGGTCGCACAGATACGCAGTATTTT. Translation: CASSFITGRTDTQYF.

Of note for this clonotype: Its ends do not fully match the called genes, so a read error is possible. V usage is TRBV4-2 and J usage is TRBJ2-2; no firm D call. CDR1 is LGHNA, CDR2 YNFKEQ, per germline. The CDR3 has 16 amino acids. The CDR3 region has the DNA TGTGCCGGCAGCCAGGCACAGTGGGCGCGAGCCGGGGAGCTGTTTTTT. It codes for CAGSQAQWARAGELFF.